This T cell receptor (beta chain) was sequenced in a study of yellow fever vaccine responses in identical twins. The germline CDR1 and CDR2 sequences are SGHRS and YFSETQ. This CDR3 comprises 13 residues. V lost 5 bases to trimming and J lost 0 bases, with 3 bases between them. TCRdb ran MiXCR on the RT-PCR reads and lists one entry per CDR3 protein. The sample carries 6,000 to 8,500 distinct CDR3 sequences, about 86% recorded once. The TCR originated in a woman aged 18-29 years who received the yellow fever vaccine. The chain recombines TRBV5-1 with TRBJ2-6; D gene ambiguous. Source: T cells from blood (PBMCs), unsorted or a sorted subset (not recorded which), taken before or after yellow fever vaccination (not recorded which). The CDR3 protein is CASRDSGANVLTF. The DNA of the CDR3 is TGCGCCAGCAGAGACTCTGGGGCCAACGTCCTGACTTTC.